This paragraph reports one T cell receptor beta chain. The antigen is not known. Method: immunoSEQ multiplex PCR; TCRdb's copy keeps in-frame clones and lacks some. The sample lists more than 95,000 clones; 75% to 90% were seen once. The data were taken from a study of T cell responses to AZD1222 COVID-19 vaccine. Points from the study as a whole: Clonal diversity may have been underestimated, and the donors were mostly white British, with more females than males. Epitopes outside B.1.351 and B.1.1.7 mutated regions reportedly drew nearly half of spike TCRs.

The germline V and J ends were trimmed by 0 bases and 0 bases, with 12 bases remaining between them. Germline lookup yields CDR1 MGHRA and CDR2 YSYEKL. This CDR3 contains 16 residues. This chain connects TRBV4-1 to TRBJ2-7; D is unclear. Sequences were derived from peripheral blood, sampled on day 0 of MenACWY control vaccination. The source is an adult in good health. The CDR3 DNA follows: TGCGCCAGCAGCCAAGATGAAAAAGGCGTCTCCTACGAGCAGTACTTC. Its translation is CASSQDEKGVSYEQYF.